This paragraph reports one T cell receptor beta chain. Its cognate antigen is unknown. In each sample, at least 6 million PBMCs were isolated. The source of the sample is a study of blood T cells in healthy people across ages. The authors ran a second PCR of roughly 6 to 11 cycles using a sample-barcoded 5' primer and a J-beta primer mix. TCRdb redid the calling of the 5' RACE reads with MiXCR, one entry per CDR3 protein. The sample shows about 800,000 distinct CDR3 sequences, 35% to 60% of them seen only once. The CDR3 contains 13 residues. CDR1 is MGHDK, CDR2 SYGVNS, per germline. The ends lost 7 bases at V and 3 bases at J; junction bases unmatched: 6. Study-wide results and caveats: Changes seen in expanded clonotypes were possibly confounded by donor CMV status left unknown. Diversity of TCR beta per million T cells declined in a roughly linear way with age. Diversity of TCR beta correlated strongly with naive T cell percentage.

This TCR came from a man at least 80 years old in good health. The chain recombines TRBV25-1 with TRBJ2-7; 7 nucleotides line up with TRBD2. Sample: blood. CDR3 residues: CASMRAGSYEQYF. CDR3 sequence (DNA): TGTGCCAGCATGCGAGCGGGAAGCTACGAGCAGTACTTC.